The 16 T cell receptor beta chains in this list originate from one sample, sequenced in a study of regulatory T cells in long-lasting Graves disease. TCR beta libraries were built with iRepertoire HTBI primers and Arm-PCR of CDR3 regions. TCRdb re-analysed the multiplex PCR reads in MiXCR, keeping a single row per CDR3 protein. The top ten hold 35% to 55% of the sample, which has 650,000 to 700,000 distinct CDR3 sequences, about 32% seen once. Time point: persistent/refractory GD, antithyroid drugs over 5 years with positive TRAb. Scientists built the TCR library using RNA that was extracted from PBMCs. Material: peripheral blood mononuclear cells (PBMCs), obtained when the disease was refractory, from a patient treated with antithyroid drugs. These TCRs come from a female donor with Graves disease.

The rearrangement links TRBV6-1 to TRBJ2-5; 9 bases agree with TRBD2. This CDR3 comprises 16 residues. Looked up from germline, CDR1 is MNHNS and CDR2 is SASEGT. J gave up 1 base and V 6 bases, and 9 bases lay outside the gene matches. CDR3 coding DNA: TGTGCCAGCAGCCAAGGGGCGGGAGGGCCCCAAGAGACCCAGTACTTC. Amino acids: CASSQGAGGPQETQYF.

This clonotype was recorded many times. The rearrangement uses TRBV12-3 or TRBV12-4 and TRBJ1-1; D is possibly TRBD1 (5 bases). Trimming shortened V by 6 bases and J by 10 bases, and 12 bases separated the two germline ends. The CDR3 totals 11 residues. The CDR3 sequence is CASRMRGAAFF. For the CDR3, the DNA is TGTGCCAGCAGGATGCGGGGCGCAGCTTTCTTT.

The V gene is TRBV19, the J gene TRBJ2-7; 9 bases fit TRBD1. The CDR3 extends over 14 amino acids. CDR1 and CDR2 from the germline V gene are LNHDA and SQIVND (reference sequence). J was trimmed by 3 bases and V by 5 bases; bases with no gene match: 5. The CDR3 is CASSGPGQGYEQYF. The CDR3 DNA reads as TGTGCCAGTAGTGGGCCGGGACAGGGCTACGAGCAGTACTTC.

This rearrangement joins TRBV20-1 to TRBJ1-5; 7 bases are a match to TRBD1. The CDR3 consists of 17 residues. V trimming: 5 bases; J trimming: 0 bases; junction bases outside the gene matches: 13. Germline lookup yields CDR1 DFQATT and CDR2 SNEGSKA (reference sequence). Here the CDR3 DNA reads TGCAGTGCTCGAGGGGAATGGGGACAGAATAGCAATCAGCCCCAGCATTTT. Protein sequence: CSARGEWGQNSNQPQHF.

This clonotype came up once. This sequence joins TRBV5-1 and TRBJ2-7, with D possibly matching TRBD2 (5 bases). V lost 4 bases and J 5 bases, leaving 16 bases between the germline ends. The germline CDR1 and CDR2 sequences are SGHRS and YFSETQ. This CDR3 spans 14 amino acids. This CDR3 reads CASSVEGEFHEQYF. CDR3 bases: TGCGCCAGCAGCGTCGAGGGAGAATTCCACGAGCAGTACTTC.

This clonotype was observed a handful of times. This chain uses TRBV12-3 or TRBV12-4 with TRBJ2-5, with D possibly matching TRBD2 (6 bases). This CDR3 has 13 amino acids. Trimming left V 7 bases short and J 9 bases short, with 18 bases between. The CDR3 loop reads CASILSGLGAQYF. In nucleotides, the CDR3 is TGTGCCAGCATCCTTAGCGGACTGGGGGCCCAGTACTTC.

This chain uses TRBV5-1 with TRBJ1-1; D is ambiguous. Trimming shortened V by 4 bases and J by 4 bases, and 17 bases separated the two germline ends. Germline lookup yields CDR1 SGHRS and CDR2 YFSETQ. CDR3 length: 15 amino acids. The CDR3 DNA reads as TGCGCCAGCAGCCCCCGCAGCGTCCGCATCACTGAAGCTTTCTTT. Its protein is CASSPRSVRITEAFF.

The genes are TRBV2 and TRBJ1-1; 7 nucleotides match TRBD1. In germline, CDR1 is SNHLY, CDR2 FYNNEI. V lost 6 bases and J lost 4; bases outside the gene matches: 14. The CDR3 consists of 16 residues. The CDR3 DNA sequence: TGTGCCAGCAGCGCCGCGACAGGGCTTCGCGGCACTGAAGCTTTCTTT. Amino acids: CASSAATGLRGTEAFF.

This clonotype was found once. The rearrangement uses TRBV7-3 and TRBJ2-1; TRBD2 matches 9 bases. From germline, CDR1 is SGHTA and CDR2 FQGTGA. The CDR3 covers 15 residues. Losses at the gene ends were 5 bases for V and 0 bases for J; bases not matched to a gene: 2. For the CDR3, the DNA is TGTGCCAGCAGCCCTAGCGGGATCTCCTACAATGAGCAGTTCTTC. It translates to CASSPSGISYNEQFF.

In the case of this clonotype: The junction departs from germline at one end; a sequencing error may be responsible. The V call is TRBV2, the J call TRBJ2-3; 8 bases align to TRBD1. This CDR3 has 18 residues. Germline V CDR1 and CDR2: SNHLY, FYNNEI. The CDR3 is CASSEFKYPGQGTHTQYF. The CDR3 region has the DNA TGTGCCAGCAGTGAATTTAAGTATCCAGGACAGGGCACACATACGCAGTATTTT.

V usage is TRBV3-1 and J usage is TRBJ2-1; D might be TRBD2 (6 bases). The CDR3 consists of 15 residues. Germline lookup yields CDR1 LGHDT and CDR2 YNNKEL (reference sequence). The germline V and J ends were trimmed by 4 bases and 8 bases, with 18 bases remaining between them. The CDR3: CASSPAGPLLDEQFF. The CDR3 DNA follows: TGTGCCAGCAGCCCCGCGGGACCCCTTTTGGATGAGCAGTTCTTC.

This clonotype was detected once. The chain carries TRBV6-5 and TRBJ1-5; weak D call: TRBD1 (6 bases). From germline, CDR1 is MNHEY and CDR2 SVGAGI. Trimming removed 4 bases at V and 9 bases at J, with 16 bases between. This CDR3 is built from 14 residues. The CDR3, as DNA: TGTGCCAGCAGTTCTACAGGGCCCGAGGGGCCCCAGCATTTT. Encoded protein: CASSSTGPEGPQHF.

A few counts support this clonotype. The chain links TRBV6-1 to TRBJ1-5, with D hard to call. The CDR3 has 13 residues. Germline assignment: CDR1 MNHNS and CDR2 SASEGT. V was pared by 8 bases and J by 0 bases, with 8 bases between. The CDR3 DNA is TGTGCCAGCGAAAGCTATAGCAATCAGCCCCAGCATTTT. Encoded protein: CASESYSNQPQHF.

This clonotype was picked up many times. V usage is TRBV2 and J usage is TRBJ2-2; D gene ambiguous. Per the germline V gene, CDR1 is SNHLY and CDR2 is FYNNEI. Trimming left V 5 bases short and J 7 bases short, with 5 bases between. The CDR3 sequence is 11 residues long. The CDR3: CASSLYGELFF. Written as DNA, the CDR3 is TGTGCCAGCAGTTTGTACGGGGAGCTGTTTTTT.

This clonotype has ten or more counts. The chain has TRBV7-9 and TRBJ1-1; D gene unclear. This CDR3 has 13 residues. The germline V gene has CDR1 SEHNR and CDR2 FQNEAQ (reference sequence). Trimming pared 1 base from V and 1 base from J, leaving 4 bases between. CDR3 loop: CASSLVTNTEAFF. Written as DNA, the CDR3 is TGTGCCAGCAGCTTAGTAACGAACACTGAAGCTTTCTTT.

V usage is TRBV20-1 and J usage is TRBJ1-4, with D unclear. Germline-derived CDR1 and CDR2 are DFQATT and SNEGSKA (reference sequence). CDR3 size: 14 residues. Trimming pared 4 bases from V and 7 bases from J, leaving 16 bases between. The chain's CDR3 is CSATRPRSGEKLFF. The CDR3 coding sequence is TGCAGTGCTACCCGTCCCCGGAGCGGTGAAAAACTGTTTTTT.